These 21 T cell receptor beta chains were sequenced from one sample in a study of blood T cell repertoires in COVID-19 (TCRdb year 2020). The protocol used for the library was the immunoSEQ multiplex PCR assay. Drawn from immuneACCESS, this table holds only the in-frame rearrangements with V and J called that TCRdb kept. Clones are partly lost; checked studies trace under half to an unresolved V gene and leave the rest unexplained. The sample table holds under 350,000 clones, of which more than 75% were seen once. The top ten constitute roughly 4% of the sample. The material sequenced was PBMCs or T cells enriched from blood (not recorded which). The receptors were gathered from a man younger than 45 who had recovered from COVID-19.

This chain uses TRBV11-2 with TRBJ2-1, with TRBD1 identical over 8 bases. Trimming took 5 bases from V and 2 from J; bases not matched to a gene: 8. Germline V gene lookup returns CDR1 SGHAT and CDR2 FQNNGV. There are 16 residues in the CDR3. CDR3 nucleotides: TGTGCCAGCAGCCCCTTACAGGGGGAGGCCTACAATGAGCAGTTCTTC. Translation gives CASSPLQGEAYNEQFF.

This chain uses TRBV2 with TRBJ1-5, with D hard to call. Per the germline V gene, CDR1 is SNHLY and CDR2 is FYNNEI. There are 14 residues in the CDR3. V lost 4 bases to trimming and J lost 11 bases, with 18 bases between them. The CDR3 protein is CASSGRAPMEAQHF. The DNA of the CDR3 is TGTGCCAGCAGTGGAAGGGCCCCCATGGAGGCCCAGCATTTT.

This chain uses TRBV6-5 with TRBJ1-4; D is perhaps TRBD1 (6 bases). Per germline, CDR1 MNHEY and CDR2 SVGAGI. CDR3 length: 16 amino acids. The V end was cut by 2 bases, the J end by 1 base, with 11 bases between. This chain's CDR3 is CASSYPKGGTNEKLFF. The CDR3 nucleotides are TGTGCCAGCAGTTACCCCAAAGGGGGAACTAATGAAAAACTGTTTTTT.

This chain connects TRBV15 to TRBJ2-1; 11 nucleotides agree with TRBD2. CDR3 length: 14 residues. Losses at the gene ends were 4 bases for V and 8 bases for J; bases not matched to a gene: 4. Germline CDR1 is LNHNV and CDR2 is YYDKDF (reference sequence). This CDR3 is CATSTRLAGYEQFF. Here the CDR3 DNA reads TGTGCCACCAGCACGCGACTAGCGGGGTATGAGCAGTTCTTC.

V gene TRBV12-3 or TRBV12-4 combines with J gene TRBJ1-6; D gene uncertain. The CDR3 covers 13 residues. Trimming shortened V by 2 bases and J by 10 bases, and 9 bases separated the two germline ends. CDR3 nucleotide sequence: TGTGCCAGCAGTTTACTTGAGGGCTCACCCCTCCACTTT. Its translation is CASSLLEGSPLHF.

The chain is built from TRBV28 and TRBJ1-6, with 9 bases identical to TRBD1. V gave up 5 bases and J gave up 10 bases; unmatched junction bases: 12. The CDR3 runs 16 residues. CDR1 and CDR2 (germline): MDHEN, SYDVKM. This CDR3 is CASSPDPTGGYSPLHF. The CDR3 DNA reads as TGTGCCAGCAGTCCCGACCCGACAGGGGGATACTCACCCCTCCACTTT. Combining the CDR3 with reference TRBV28 and TRBJ1-6 gives the whole variable domain DVKVTQSSRYLVKRTGEKVFLECVQDMDHENMFWYRQDPGLGLRLIYFSYDVKMKEKGDIPEGYSVSREKKERFSLILESASTNQTSMYLCASSPDPTGGYSPLHFGNGTRLTVT.

The chain uses TRBV28 and TRBJ2-7; D perhaps matches TRBD2 (6 bases). The germline gives CDR1 MDHEN, CDR2 SYDVKM. The CDR3 covers 14 residues. Between the trimmed V and J ends, which lost 7 bases and 4 bases, there was a span of 17 bases. The CDR3 spells CASTAGYTGYEQYF. CDR3 coding DNA: TGTGCCAGCACCGCGGGGTATACGGGGTACGAGCAGTACTTC.

The chain is built from TRBV6-6 and TRBJ1-4; D call uncertain. Germline V gene lookup returns CDR1 MNHNY and CDR2 SVGAGI (reference sequence). V shed 7 bases and J shed 8 bases, with 23 bases lying between them. This CDR3 is 16 amino acids long. The CDR3 coding sequence is TGTGCCAGCACCCCCGGGAGGTCGGGAAAGGCGGAAAAACTGTTTTTT. The encoded protein is CASTPGRSGKAEKLFF.

V and J are TRBV10-3 and TRBJ2-5; 7 bases line up with TRBD1. Per the germline V gene, CDR1 is ENHRY and CDR2 is SYGVKD. V shed 10 bases and J 3 bases; nucleotides not matched to a gene: 8. The length of the CDR3 is 13 residues. The CDR3 nucleotides are TGTGCCACCGAGACAGGGAAGGAAGAGACCCAGTACTTC. Protein sequence: CATETGKEETQYF.

This chain links TRBV27 with TRBJ2-7; D gene ambiguous. The ends were cut back, 3 bases at V and 0 bases at J, with 12 bases in the middle. The CDR3 is made up of 15 amino acids. Germline V gene sequence: CDR1 MNHEY, CDR2 SMNVEV (reference sequence). The CDR3 bases are TGTGCCAGCAGTTTCCCCTATGAGGACTCCTACGAGCAGTACTTC. Protein: CASSFPYEDSYEQYF.

The V call is TRBV24-1, the J call TRBJ2-1, with D possibly TRBD2 on 5 matching bases. V lost 8 bases and J 6 bases, leaving 10 bases between the germline ends. Germline CDR1 and CDR2: KGHDR and SFDVKD. There are 12 residues in the CDR3. The CDR3 region has the DNA TGTGCCACCACGGGGATATTCAATGAGCAGTTCTTC. Amino acids: CATTGIFNEQFF.

J is TRBJ1-4 and V is TRBV10-2, with 7 nucleotides matching TRBD1. Per the germline V gene, CDR1 is WSHSY and CDR2 is SAAADI. Unmatched junction bases numbered 11, after V lost 8 bases and J lost 5 bases. This CDR3 is built from 15 residues. The CDR3 bases are TGCGCCAGCCGCTTATCGACAGGGCCGAATGAAAAACTGTTTTTT. Its translation: CASRLSTGPNEKLFF.

V is TRBV28 and J is TRBJ2-5; TRBD1 matches 8 bases. The V and J ends lost 2 bases and 4 bases, in that order; junction bases with no gene match: 9. The germline CDR1 and CDR2 sequences are MDHEN and SYDVKM. The CDR3 is made up of 16 amino acids. CDR3 in amino acids: CASSLVWTGSAETQYF. The CDR3 DNA reads as TGTGCCAGCAGTTTAGTATGGACAGGGAGCGCAGAGACCCAGTACTTC.

This chain uses TRBV19 with TRBJ2-2; 11 nucleotides match TRBD2. CDR1 and CDR2 from the germline V gene are LNHDA and SQIVND (reference sequence). This CDR3 is 18 amino acids long. V gave up 1 base and J gave up 6 bases; unmatched junction bases: 10. CDR3 residues: CASSIGLAGGRLAGELFF. The DNA for the CDR3 is TGTGCCAGTAGTATAGGCCTAGCGGGGGGACGACTGGCCGGGGAGCTGTTTTTT. Full variable domain (outside the CDR3, taken from reference TRBV19 and TRBJ2-2): DGGITQSPKYLFRKEGQNVTLSCEQNLNHDAMYWYRQDPGQGLRLIYYSQIVNDFQKGDIAEGYSVSREKKESFPLTVTSAQKNPTAFYLCASSIGLAGGRLAGELFFGEGSRLTVL.

This chain links TRBV7-2 with TRBJ1-2, with D perhaps matching TRBD1 (6 bases). Trimming removed 5 bases from V and 2 bases from J, with 12 bases in between. Germline V gene lookup returns CDR1 SGHTA and CDR2 FQGNSA. The CDR3 consists of 14 residues. In DNA form, the CDR3 reads TGTGCCAGCAGCCTACTACAGGGCAACTATGGCTACACCTTC. Its protein product is CASSLLQGNYGYTF.

This sequence joins TRBV6-5 and TRBJ2-7, with a weak D call TRBD2 (7 bases). Trimming pared 2 bases from V and 2 bases from J, leaving 13 bases between. This CDR3 has 15 amino acids. Germline CDR1 reads MNHEY; CDR2 reads SVGAGI. CDR3 in DNA: TGTGCCAGCAGTTACGGTGGGGGGGGCGCCTACGAGCAGTACTTC. Translation gives CASSYGGGGAYEQYF.

The rearrangement uses TRBV7-9 and TRBJ1-6, with D hard to call. The CDR3 contains 15 residues. The germline gives CDR1 SEHNR, CDR2 FQNEAQ (reference sequence). The ends were cut back, 5 bases at V and 7 bases at J, with 15 bases in the middle. CDR3 sequence: CASSHSTGENSPLHF. CDR3 bases: TGTGCCAGCAGCCATTCCACGGGTGAGAATTCACCCCTCCACTTT.

V and J are TRBV7-6 and TRBJ1-4; D is possibly TRBD1 (6 bases). The germline gives CDR1 SGHVS, CDR2 FNYEAQ. This CDR3 is 15 amino acids long. The germline V and J ends were trimmed by 3 bases and 4 bases, with 12 bases remaining between them. The CDR3: CASSFEGGVNEKLFF. CDR3 bases: TGTGCCAGCAGCTTCGAGGGGGGGGTTAATGAAAAACTGTTTTTT.

The chain uses TRBV6-6 and TRBJ2-7; TRBD1 agrees at 7 bases. CDR1 and CDR2 (germline): MNHNY, SVGAGI (reference sequence). V was pared by 2 bases and J by 4 bases, with 8 bases of the junction left unmatched. CDR3 length equals 15 residues. The DNA of the CDR3 is TGTGCCAGCAGTTACGACCGGGACAGTTCTTACGAGCAGTACTTC. Translating it yields CASSYDRDSSYEQYF.

The chain combines TRBV30 with TRBJ1-1, with 7 bases fitting TRBD1. V lost 0 bases to trimming and J lost 10 bases; unmatched junction nucleotides: 8. CDR1 and CDR2 (germline): GTSNPN, SVGIG (reference sequence). The CDR3 length is 13 residues. This CDR3 is CAWSVQQGTRAFF. CDR3 nucleotide sequence: TGTGCCTGGAGTGTACAACAGGGGACCCGAGCTTTCTTT.

The chain recombines TRBV3-1 (or the pseudogene TRBV3-2) with TRBJ2-7, with no clear D. The CDR3 has 14 residues. The V gene's germline CDR1 is LGHDT and CDR2 YNNKEL (reference sequence). Deletions cut 0 bases from V and 7 bases from J, with 13 bases between. The CDR3 loop reads CASSQDLARVEQYF. The CDR3 coding sequence is TGTGCCAGCAGCCAAGATCTGGCCCGGGTAGAGCAGTACTTC.